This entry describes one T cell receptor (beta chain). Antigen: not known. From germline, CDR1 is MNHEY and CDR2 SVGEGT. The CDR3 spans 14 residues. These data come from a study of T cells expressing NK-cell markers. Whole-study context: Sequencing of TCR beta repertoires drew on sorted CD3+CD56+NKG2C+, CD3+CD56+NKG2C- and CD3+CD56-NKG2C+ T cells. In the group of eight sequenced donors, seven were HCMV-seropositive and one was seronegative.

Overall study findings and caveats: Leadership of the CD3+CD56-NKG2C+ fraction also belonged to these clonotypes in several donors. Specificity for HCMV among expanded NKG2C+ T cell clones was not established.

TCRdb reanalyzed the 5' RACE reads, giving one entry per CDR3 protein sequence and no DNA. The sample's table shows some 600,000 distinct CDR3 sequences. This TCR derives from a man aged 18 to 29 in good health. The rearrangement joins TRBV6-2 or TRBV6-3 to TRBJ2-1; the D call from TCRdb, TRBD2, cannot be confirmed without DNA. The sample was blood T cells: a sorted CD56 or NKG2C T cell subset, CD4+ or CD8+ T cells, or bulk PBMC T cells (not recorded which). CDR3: CASSPAGRNNEQFF.